This record concerns one TCR beta chain sequence. This sample is drawn from a study of blood T cell repertoires in COVID-19. About the study: Sites in the United States, Italy and Spain provided acute and convalescent COVID-19 samples. PBMCs, B-cell-depleted T cells, or T cells provided the cDNA or gDNA that made up the material.

CDR1 is SNHLY and CDR2 is FYNNEI in the germline V gene. This CDR3 has 14 amino acids. V was cut by 7 bases and J by 1 base, with 12 bases left in between. Authors' data handling: Nucleated cell counts were estimated from reference gene primer amplification. Method: immunoSEQ multiplex PCR; TCRdb's copy keeps in-frame clones and lacks some. V and J calls plus clone size are reproduced from that table; the DNA served to infer D and trimming. The sample gives around 80,000 clones, 88% of which show up once; around a tenth is in the top ten. The gene calls are TRBV2 and TRBJ2-3; D call uncertain. Sequenced input: peripheral blood. This TCR was recovered from a human donor in a cohort sampled during active COVID-19. The CDR3 region has the DNA TGTGCCAGCAAGATGAGAGGAGGCACAGATACGCAGTATTTT. Amino acids: CASKMRGGTDTQYF.